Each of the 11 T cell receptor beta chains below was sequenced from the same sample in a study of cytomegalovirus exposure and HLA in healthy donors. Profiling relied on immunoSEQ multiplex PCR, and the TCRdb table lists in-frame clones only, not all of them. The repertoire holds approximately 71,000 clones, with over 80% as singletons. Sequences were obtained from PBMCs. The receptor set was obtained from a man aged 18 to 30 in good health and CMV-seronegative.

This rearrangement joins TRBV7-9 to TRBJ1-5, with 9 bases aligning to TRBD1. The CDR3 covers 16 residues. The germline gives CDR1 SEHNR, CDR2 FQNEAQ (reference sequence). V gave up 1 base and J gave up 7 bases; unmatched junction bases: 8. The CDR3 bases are TGTGCCAGCAGCTTAGGCCGGGACAGGGTCGGGCAGCCCCAGCATTTT. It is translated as CASSLGRDRVGQPQHF.

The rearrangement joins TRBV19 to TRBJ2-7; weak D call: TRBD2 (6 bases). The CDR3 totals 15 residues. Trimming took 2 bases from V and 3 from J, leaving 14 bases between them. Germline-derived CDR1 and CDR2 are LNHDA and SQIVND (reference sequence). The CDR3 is CASSITTAGRYEQYF. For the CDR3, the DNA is TGTGCCAGTAGTATAACGACTGCGGGGCGCTACGAGCAGTACTTC.

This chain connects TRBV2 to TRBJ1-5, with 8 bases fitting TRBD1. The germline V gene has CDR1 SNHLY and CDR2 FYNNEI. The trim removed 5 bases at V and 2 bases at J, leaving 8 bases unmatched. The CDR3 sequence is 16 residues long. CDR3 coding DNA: TGTGCCAGCAGTTTGACAGGGGTCGGAGGCAATCAGCCCCAGCATTTT. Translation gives CASSLTGVGGNQPQHF.

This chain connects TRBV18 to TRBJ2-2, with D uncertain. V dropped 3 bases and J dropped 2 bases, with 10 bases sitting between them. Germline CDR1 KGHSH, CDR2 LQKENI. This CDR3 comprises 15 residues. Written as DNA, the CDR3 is TGTGCCAGCTCACCCGGTCAGGCCAACACCGGGGAGCTGTTTTTT. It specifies CASSPGQANTGELFF. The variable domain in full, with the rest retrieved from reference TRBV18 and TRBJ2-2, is NAGVMQNPRHLVRRRGQEARLRCSPMKGHSHVYWYRQLPEEGLKFMVYLQKENIIDESGMPKERFSAEFPKEGPSILRIQQVVRGDSAAYFCASSPGQANTGELFFGEGSRLTVL.

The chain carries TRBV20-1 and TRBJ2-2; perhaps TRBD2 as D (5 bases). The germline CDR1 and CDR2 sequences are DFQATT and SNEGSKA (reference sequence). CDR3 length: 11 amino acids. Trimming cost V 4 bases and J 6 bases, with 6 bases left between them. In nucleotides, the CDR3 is TGCAGTGCTACCGGGGCCGGGGAGCTGTTTTTT. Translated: CSATGAGELFF.

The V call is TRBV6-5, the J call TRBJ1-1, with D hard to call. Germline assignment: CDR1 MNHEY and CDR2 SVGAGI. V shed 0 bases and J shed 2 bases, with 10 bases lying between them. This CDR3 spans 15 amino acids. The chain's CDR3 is CASSYSLGVNTEAFF. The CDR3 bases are TGTGCCAGCAGTTACTCCCTGGGAGTCAACACTGAAGCTTTCTTT.

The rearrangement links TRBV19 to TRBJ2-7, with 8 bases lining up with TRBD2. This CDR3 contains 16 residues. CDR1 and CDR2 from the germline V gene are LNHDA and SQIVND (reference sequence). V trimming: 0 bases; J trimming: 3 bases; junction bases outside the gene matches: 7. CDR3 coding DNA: TGTGCCAGTAGTATAGATACCCTAGCGGGTATCTACGAGCAGTACTTC. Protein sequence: CASSIDTLAGIYEQYF.

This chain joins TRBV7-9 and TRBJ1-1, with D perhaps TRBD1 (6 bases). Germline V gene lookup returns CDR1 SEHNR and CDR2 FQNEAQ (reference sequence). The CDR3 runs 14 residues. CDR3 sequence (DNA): TGTGCGAGCTCGGTTGGAGGGGGGGGAAATGAAGCTTTCTTT. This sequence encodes CASSVGGGGNEAFF.

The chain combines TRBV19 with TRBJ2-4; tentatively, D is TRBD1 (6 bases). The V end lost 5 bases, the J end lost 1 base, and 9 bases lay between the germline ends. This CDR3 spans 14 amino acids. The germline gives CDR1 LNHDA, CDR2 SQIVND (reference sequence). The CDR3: CASSRDRAKNIQYF. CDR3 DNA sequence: TGTGCCAGTAGTCGTGACAGGGCCAAAAACATTCAGTACTTC. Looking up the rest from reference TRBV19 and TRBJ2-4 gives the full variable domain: DGGITQSPKYLFRKEGQNVTLSCEQNLNHDAMYWYRQDPGQGLRLIYYSQIVNDFQKGDIAEGYSVSREKKESFPLTVTSAQKNPTAFYLCASSRDRAKNIQYFGAGTRLSVL.

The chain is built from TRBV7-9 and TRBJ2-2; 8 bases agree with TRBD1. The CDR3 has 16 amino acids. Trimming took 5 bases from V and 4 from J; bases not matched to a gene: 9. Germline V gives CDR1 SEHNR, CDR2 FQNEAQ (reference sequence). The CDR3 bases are TGTGCCAGCAGCACCACGACAGGGGCCAGCACCGGGGAGCTGTTTTTT. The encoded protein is CASSTTTGASTGELFF.

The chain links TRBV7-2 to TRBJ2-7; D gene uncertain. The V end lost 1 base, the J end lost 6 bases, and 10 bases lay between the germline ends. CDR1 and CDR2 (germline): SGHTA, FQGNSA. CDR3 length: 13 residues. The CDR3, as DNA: TGTGCCAGCAGCTTAGTAGGCTGGAGCGAGCAGTACTTC. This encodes CASSLVGWSEQYF.